The T cell receptor beta chain under discussion was sequenced for a study of vaccination and CD4 T cells after COVID-19 (dated by TCRdb to 2021 to 2024). Describing the broader study: Convalescent patients had a positive SARS-CoV-2 result on nasal swab PCR, and of these patients, nine had mild disease and one had severe disease. The spike-specific CD4+ TCR repertoire was compared before and after mRNA vaccination in approximately 9 COVID-19 convalescent patients and several infection-naive healthy vaccine recipients. Post-COVID blood samples from convalescent patients were collected a median of around 100 days after diagnosis, with a range of roughly 30 to 170 days. Two doses of either the Pfizer-BioNTech BNT162b2 vaccine (n=8) or the Moderna mRNA-1273 vaccine (n=2) were administered to participants. Six males and four females were included in the convalescent cohort, with two Hispanic individuals, seven Caucasians, two Asians and one multiracial person represented. A few convalescent patients gave samples both early after vaccination (day 14) and late after vaccination (days 161 to 241). The time from the second vaccine dose to post-vaccine blood sampling had a median of approximately 72 days and ranged from roughly 13 to 241 days.

CDR1 and CDR2 (LNHDA, SQIVND) derive from the germline V gene (reference sequence). From V the trimming removes 2 bases and from J it removes 4 bases, while the gene matches leave 8 bases of the junction unaccounted for. The CDR3 has 16 amino acids, counting the end cysteine and phenylalanine. This entry keeps only the CDR3 DNA: 48 bases, framed from base 1. Library creation used PCR. The instrument was an Illumina iSeq 100. In the source study's methods: Non-productive sequences were removed, and CDR3s that did not start with C, did not end with F or W, or were shorter than 7 amino acids were discarded. Levenshtein distances (stringdist) and unrooted phylogenetic trees (ape) in R version 3.6.1 were used to assess CDR3 homology. The raw public data were reprocessed by TCRdb itself: fastp quality trimming at Q25, MiXCR clonotype calling, in-frame beta chains only. Rows matching on CDR3 protein sequence are summarized as one entry with the most common DNA and genes. TCRdb, rather than the study authors, made the V and J calls. This sample holds 31,000 or so distinct CDR3 sequences; about 47% were observed only once. The ten largest make up 5% to 6% of the sample.

Beyond this particular receptor, the publication reports: In convalescent patients, a median about 90% of post-vaccine SARS-CoV-2-reactive clones were detected only after vaccination, and vaccine-specific priming was suggested by this finding. An increase in the median number of SARS-CoV-2-reactive clonotypes from approximately 20 after infection to 38 after vaccination was observed, but the change was not found to be significant. Of the vaccine-specific clones in convalescent patients, 304 of 307, or nearly all, reacted only to SARS-CoV-2 spike and did not cross-react with common cold coronaviruses. The number of convalescent patients in the study was relatively small, and the study did not examine early timepoints following natural infection.

The time point tag for this specimen amounts to: late sampling 161 to 241 days after vaccination in three convalescent patients. Positive SARS-CoV-2 PCR tests in the convalescent patients dated from March to December 2020, before Alpha, Beta and Delta variants emerged in the United States. Ficoll-Paque Plus gradient centrifugation was used to isolate PBMCs from whole blood, and the isolated PBMCs were then either used fresh or cryopreserved at -140C. For this clonotype: This clone's antigen is unknown. Base qualities are missing; no much larger clone stands one base away.

The clonotype originates from a human donor who had recovered from COVID-19. This material consisted of CD4+ T cells from blood, taken about 7 months after SARS-CoV-2 vaccination. The V and J segments used are TRBV19 and TRBJ1-5; the junction holds 7 bases that match TRBD1. The nucleotide sequence reads TGTGCCAGTAGTATACCATCAACAGGGGAGAATCAGCCCCAGCATTTT. This translates into CASSIPSTGENQPQHF. With all but the CDR3 taken from the reference TRBV19 and TRBJ1-5 genes, the full variable domain is: DGGITQSPKYLFRKEGQNVTLSCEQNLNHDAMYWYRQDPGQGLRLIYYSQIVNDFQKGDIAEGYSVSREKKESFPLTVTSAQKNPTAFYLCASSIPSTGENQPQHFGDGTRLSIL.